This T cell receptor beta chain originates from a study of CD8 T cell repertoires and HIV-1 epitope variants. Concerning this clone: Antigen unknown.

Profiling relied on immunoSEQ multiplex PCR, and the TCRdb table lists in-frame clones only, not all of them. The sample includes under 7,000 clones, around 71% of them seen just once. This CDR3 region has 15 residues. The V gene lost 2 bases and the J gene lost 3 bases, with 13 bases spanning the gap. Germline CDR1 reads KGHSH; CDR2 reads LQKENI. Sequencing used cultured CD8+ T cells derived from PBMCs. The TCR was taken from a male donor with HIV. This chain joins TRBV18 and TRBJ2-5, with a tentative D call TRBD1 (6 bases). The CDR3 DNA is TGTGCCAGCTCACCATTCGCAGGGGCAGAAGAGACCCAGTACTTC. It yields the protein CASSPFAGAEETQYF.